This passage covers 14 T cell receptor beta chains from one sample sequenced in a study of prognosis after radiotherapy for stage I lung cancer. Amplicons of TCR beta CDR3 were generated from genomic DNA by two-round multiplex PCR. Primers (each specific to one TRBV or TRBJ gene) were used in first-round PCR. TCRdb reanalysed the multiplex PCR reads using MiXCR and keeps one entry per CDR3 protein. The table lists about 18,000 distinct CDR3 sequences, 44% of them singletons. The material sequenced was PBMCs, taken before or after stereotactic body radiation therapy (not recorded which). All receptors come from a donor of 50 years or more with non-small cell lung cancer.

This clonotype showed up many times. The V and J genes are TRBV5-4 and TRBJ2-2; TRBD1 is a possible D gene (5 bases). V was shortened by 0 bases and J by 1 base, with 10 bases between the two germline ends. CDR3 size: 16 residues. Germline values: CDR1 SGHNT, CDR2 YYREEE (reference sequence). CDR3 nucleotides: TGTGCCAGCAGCTTGGCCGGGCAGGGGAACACCGGGGAGCTGTTTTTT. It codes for CASSLAGQGNTGELFF.

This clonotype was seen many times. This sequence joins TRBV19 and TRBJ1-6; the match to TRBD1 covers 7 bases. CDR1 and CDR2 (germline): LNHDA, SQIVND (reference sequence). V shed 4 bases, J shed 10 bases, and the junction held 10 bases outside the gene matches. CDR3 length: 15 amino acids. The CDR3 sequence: CASSTGQAGGSPLHF. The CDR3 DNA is TGTGCCAGTAGTACAGGACAGGCCGGTGGGTCACCCCTCCACTTT. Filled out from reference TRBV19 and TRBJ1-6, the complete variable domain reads DGGITQSPKYLFRKEGQNVTLSCEQNLNHDAMYWYRQDPGQGLRLIYYSQIVNDFQKGDIAEGYSVSREKKESFPLTVTSAQKNPTAFYLCASSTGQAGGSPLHFGNGTRLTVT.

The CDR3 DNA follows: TGTGCCAGCAGTCTCCGGGCGGCTAACTATGGCTACACCTTC. Its translation is CASSLRAANYGYTF. The chain recombines TRBV27 with TRBJ1-2; D gene uncertain. CDR1 is MNHEY and CDR2 is SMNVEV in the germline V gene (reference sequence). The ends were cut back, 5 bases at V and 0 bases at J, with 10 bases in the middle. The CDR3 contains 14 residues.

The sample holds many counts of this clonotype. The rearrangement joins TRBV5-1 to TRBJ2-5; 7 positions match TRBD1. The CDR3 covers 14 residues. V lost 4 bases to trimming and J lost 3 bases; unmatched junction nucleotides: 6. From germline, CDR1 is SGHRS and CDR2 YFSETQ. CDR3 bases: TGCGCCAGCAGCGAGACGACAGGGAAAGAGACCCAGTACTTC. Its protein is CASSETTGKETQYF.

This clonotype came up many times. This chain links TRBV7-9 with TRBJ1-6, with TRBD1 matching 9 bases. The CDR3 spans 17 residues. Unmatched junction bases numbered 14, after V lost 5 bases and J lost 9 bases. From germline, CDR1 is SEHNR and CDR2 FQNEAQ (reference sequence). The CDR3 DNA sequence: TGTGCCAGCAGCCCCGATCCCGGGACAGGGATACGTTCACCCCTCCACTTT. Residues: CASSPDPGTGIRSPLHF.

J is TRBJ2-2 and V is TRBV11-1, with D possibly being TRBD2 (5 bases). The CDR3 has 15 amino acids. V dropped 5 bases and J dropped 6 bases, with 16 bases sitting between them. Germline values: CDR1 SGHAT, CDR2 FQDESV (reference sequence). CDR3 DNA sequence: TGTGCCAGCAGCCCTGCGGCCCCGGAGGCCGGGGAGCTGTTTTTT. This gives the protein CASSPAAPEAGELFF. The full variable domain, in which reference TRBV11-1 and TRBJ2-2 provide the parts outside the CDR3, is EAEVAQSPRYKITEKSQAVAFWCDPISGHATLYWYRQILGQGPELLVQFQDESVVDDSQLPKDRFSAERLKGVDSTLKIQPAELGDSAMYLCASSPAAPEAGELFFGEGSRLTVL.

CDR3 protein: CASSLQAGGPETQYF. Written as DNA, the CDR3 is TGTGCCAGCAGCCTCCAGGCGGGAGGGCCAGAGACCCAGTACTTC. The rearrangement links TRBV7-2 to TRBJ2-5; 9 bases line up with TRBD2. The CDR3 length is 15 residues. V shed 5 bases, J shed 4 bases, and the junction held 8 bases outside the gene matches. Germline CDR1 SGHTA, CDR2 FQGNSA.

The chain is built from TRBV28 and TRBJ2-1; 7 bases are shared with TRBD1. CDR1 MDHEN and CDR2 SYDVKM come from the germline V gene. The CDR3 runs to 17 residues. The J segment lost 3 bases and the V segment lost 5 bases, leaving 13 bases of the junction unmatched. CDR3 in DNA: TGTGCCAGCAGTCCCCCCCATGACAGGGTCGACTACAATGAGCAGTTCTTC. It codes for CASSPPHDRVDYNEQFF.

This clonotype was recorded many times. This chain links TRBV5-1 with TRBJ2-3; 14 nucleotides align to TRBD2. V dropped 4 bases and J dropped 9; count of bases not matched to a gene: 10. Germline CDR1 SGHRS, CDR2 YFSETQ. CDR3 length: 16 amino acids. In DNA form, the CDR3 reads TGCGCCAGCAGCAGAACGGGACTAGCGGGAGTCGCAACGCAGTATTTT. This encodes CASSRTGLAGVATQYF. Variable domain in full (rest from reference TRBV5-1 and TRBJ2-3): KAGVTQTPRYLIKTRGQQVTLSCSPISGHRSVSWYQQTPGQGLQFLFEYFSETQRNKGNFPGRFSGRQFSNSRSEMNVSTLELGDSALYLCASSRTGLAGVATQYFGPGTRLTVL.

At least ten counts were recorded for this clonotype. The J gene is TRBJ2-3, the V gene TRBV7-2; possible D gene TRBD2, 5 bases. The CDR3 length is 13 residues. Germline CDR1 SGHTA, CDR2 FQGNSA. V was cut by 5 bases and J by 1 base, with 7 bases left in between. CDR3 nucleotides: TGTGCCAGCAGCCCGAGGGGCACAGATACGCAGTATTTT. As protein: CASSPRGTDTQYF.

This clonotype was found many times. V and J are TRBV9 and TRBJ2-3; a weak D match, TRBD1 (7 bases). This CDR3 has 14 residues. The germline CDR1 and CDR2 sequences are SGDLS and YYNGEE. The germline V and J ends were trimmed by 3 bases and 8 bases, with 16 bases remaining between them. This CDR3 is CASSAGGPVGTQYF. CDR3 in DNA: TGTGCCAGCAGCGCAGGGGGGCCCGTAGGTACGCAGTATTTT.

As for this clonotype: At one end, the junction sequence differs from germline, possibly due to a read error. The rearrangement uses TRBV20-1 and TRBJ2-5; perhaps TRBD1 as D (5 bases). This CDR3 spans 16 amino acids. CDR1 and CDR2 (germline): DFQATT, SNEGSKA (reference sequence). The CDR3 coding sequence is TGCGGTGCTAGAGGATTAACCAGGGCGTACCAAGAGACCCAGTACTTC. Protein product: CGARGLTRAYQETQYF.

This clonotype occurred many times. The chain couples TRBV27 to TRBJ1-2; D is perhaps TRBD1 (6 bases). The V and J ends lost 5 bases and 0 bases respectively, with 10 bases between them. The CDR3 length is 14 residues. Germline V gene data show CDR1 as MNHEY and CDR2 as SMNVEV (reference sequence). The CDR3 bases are TGTGCCAGCAGTCTGGACAGTTCTAACTATGGCTACACCTTC. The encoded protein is CASSLDSSNYGYTF.

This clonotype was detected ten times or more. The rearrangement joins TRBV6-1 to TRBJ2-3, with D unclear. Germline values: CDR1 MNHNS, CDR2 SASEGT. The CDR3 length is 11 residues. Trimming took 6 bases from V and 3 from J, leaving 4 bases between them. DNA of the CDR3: TGTGCCAGCAGGTCAACAGATACGCAGTATTTT. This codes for CASRSTDTQYF.